This passage covers 2 T cell receptor beta chains from one sample sequenced in a study of blood T cell repertoires in COVID-19. Sequencing used immunoSEQ multiplex PCR; TCRdb keeps in-frame clones, though not all of them. Of about 97,000 clones in the sample, approximately 87% were seen once. What was sequenced was peripheral blood. These receptors all come from a human donor in a cohort sampled during active COVID-19.

This sequence joins TRBV7-9 and TRBJ1-2; TRBD1 matches at 8 bases. The V gene end was trimmed by 5 bases and the J gene end by 8 bases; junction bases not matched to a gene: 16. There are 16 residues in the CDR3. Germline CDR1 reads SEHNR; CDR2 reads FQNEAQ (reference sequence). CDR3 DNA: TGTGCCAGCAGCCGAGCAGTGGGCAGGGGGCAAAAAGGCTACACCTTC. It codes for CASSRAVGRGQKGYTF.

A single count supports this clone. In the same sample, other DNA sequences code for this CDR3. CDR3 loop: CASSYSRGAYEQYF. Written as DNA, the CDR3 is TGTGCCAGCAGTTACAGCAGGGGGGCCTACGAGCAGTACTTC. This chain joins TRBV6-5 and TRBJ2-7; tentative D call: TRBD1 (7 bases). The length of the CDR3 is 14 residues. CDR1 is MNHEY, CDR2 SVGAGI, per germline. The ends were cut back, 2 bases at V and 2 bases at J, with 10 bases in the middle.